A selection of T cell receptor beta chains follows, all from one sample in a study of PD-1 blockade in classical Hodgkin lymphoma. This table comes from immunoSEQ multiplex PCR, and its TCRdb copy is limited to in-frame clones, with some not included. The sample holds some 20,000 clones, about 88% seen once. The source was CD8+ T cells from blood, collected before the fourth cycle of nivolumab. These receptors were taken from a human donor with classical Hodgkin lymphoma. Both conserved end residues are part of each CDR3. Each record gives: V gene, J gene, clone size, D gene, CDR3 protein, CDR3 DNA. The D gene is left open where the match is weak. Size is stated for part of the rows, as once, few or many counts, or as a class when the clone is expanded.

>TRBV9|TRBJ1-1|-|-
CASSGRGWGTEAFF
TGTGCCAGCAGCGGCCGGGGATGGGGAACTGAAGCTTTCTTT
>TRBV9|TRBJ2-7|-|TRBD2
CASSVGLAGERGTYEQYF
TGTGCCAGCAGCGTAGGCCTAGCGGGGGAGCGGGGAACCTACGAGCAGTACTTC
>TRBV7-9|TRBJ2-7|-|TRBD2
CASIQYRTAGGSSSYEQYF
TGTGCCAGCATCCAATACCGAACGGCGGGAGGGTCTAGCTCCTACGAGCAGTACTTC
>TRBV10-2|TRBJ1-1|-|TRBD1
CASSGGQGRFRENTEAFF
TGCGCCAGCAGCGGCGGACAGGGACGTTTCCGGGAGAACACTGAAGCTTTCTTT
>TRBV27|TRBJ2-7|-|-
CASRGSYEQYF
TGTGCCAGCAGGGGATCCTACGAGCAGTACTTC
>TRBV4-1|TRBJ2-5|-|-
CASSQGHPQETQYF
TGCGCCAGCAGCCAAGGCCACCCACAAGAGACCCAGTACTTC
>TRBV9|TRBJ1-2|-|TRBD1
CASSEGTGENYGYTF
TGTGCCAGCAGCGAGGGGACAGGGGAGAACTATGGCTACACCTTC
>TRBV9|TRBJ2-7|once|-
CASSGDEQYF
TGTGCCAGCAGCGGGGATGAGCAGTACTTC
>TRBV14|TRBJ1-1|-|TRBD1
CASSQARGQYPEAFF
TGTGCCAGCAGCCAAGCAAGGGGGCAGTACCCTGAAGCTTTCTTT
>TRBV11-2|TRBJ1-1|-|-
CASSLSAYEMNTEAFF
TGTGCCAGCAGCTTATCTGCCTATGAGATGAACACTGAAGCTTTCTTT
>TRBV28|TRBJ2-5|-|-
CASSLGRIQETQYF
TGTGCCAGCAGTTTAGGGCGGATCCAAGAGACCCAGTACTTC
>TRBV2|TRBJ1-5|-|-
CASRRGGPYSNQPQHF
TGTGCCAGCAGGAGGGGAGGGCCCTATAGCAATCAGCCCCAGCATTTT
>TRBV13|TRBJ2-1|-|TRBD2
CASSFTSGNYNEQFF
TGTGCCAGCAGCTTTACTAGCGGGAACTACAATGAGCAGTTCTTC
>TRBV27|TRBJ2-3|-|TRBD2
CASSTLAGMTDTQYF
TGTGCCAGCAGTACGTTAGCGGGAATGACAGATACGCAGTATTTT
>TRBV27|TRBJ2-1|-|TRBD2
CASSSTTSFGEQFF
TGTGCCAGCAGTTCCACGACTAGCTTCGGTGAGCAGTTCTTC
>TRBV28|TRBJ1-5|few|-
CASSLGRGQPQHF
TGTGCCAGCAGTTTGGGGCGAGGGCAGCCCCAGCATTTT
>TRBV12-5|TRBJ2-7|-|-
CASSGATLVNEQYF
TGTGCTAGTTCTGGAGCGACACTCGTCAACGAGCAGTACTTC
>TRBV11-2|TRBJ2-7|-|TRBD2
CASSDSGGRAIYEQYF
TGTGCCAGCAGCGATTCTGGCGGGAGGGCCATTTACGAGCAGTACTTC
>TRBV11-2|TRBJ1-1|-|-
CASSARPEAFF
TGTGCCAGCAGCGCTAGGCCAGAAGCTTTCTTT
>TRBV13|TRBJ2-3|-|-
CASSLIDTQYF
TGTGCCAGCAGCCTAATTGATACGCAGTATTTT
>TRBV7-9|TRBJ1-4|-|TRBD1
CASSLAPTNRGPNEKLFF
TGTGCCAGCAGCTTAGCCCCGACGAACAGGGGTCCAAATGAAAAACTGTTTTTT
>TRBV27|TRBJ2-1|-|TRBD2
CASSGASGQFF
TGTGCCAGCAGTGGAGCTAGCGGGCAGTTCTTC
>TRBV6-1|TRBJ2-5|-|TRBD2
CASSEAALAVETQYF
TGTGCCAGCAGTGAAGCGGCACTAGCGGTGGAGACCCAGTACTTC
>TRBV18|TRBJ1-2|-|TRBD1
CASSPTWDRAPYGYTF
TGTGCCAGCTCACCAACATGGGACAGGGCCCCCTATGGCTACACCTTC
>TRBV9|TRBJ1-5|few|-
CASSAGPSEGQPQHF
TGTGCCAGCAGCGCGGGCCCATCGGAGGGCCAGCCCCAGCATTTT
>TRBV11-1|TRBJ2-3|-|TRBD2
CASSTTSGTTDTQYF
TGTGCCAGCAGTACGACTAGCGGGACGACAGATACGCAGTATTTT
>TRBV28|TRBJ2-7|few|TRBD2
CASSLGGLAGATYEQYF
TGTGCCAGCAGTTTGGGGGGACTAGCGGGAGCGACCTACGAGCAGTACTTC